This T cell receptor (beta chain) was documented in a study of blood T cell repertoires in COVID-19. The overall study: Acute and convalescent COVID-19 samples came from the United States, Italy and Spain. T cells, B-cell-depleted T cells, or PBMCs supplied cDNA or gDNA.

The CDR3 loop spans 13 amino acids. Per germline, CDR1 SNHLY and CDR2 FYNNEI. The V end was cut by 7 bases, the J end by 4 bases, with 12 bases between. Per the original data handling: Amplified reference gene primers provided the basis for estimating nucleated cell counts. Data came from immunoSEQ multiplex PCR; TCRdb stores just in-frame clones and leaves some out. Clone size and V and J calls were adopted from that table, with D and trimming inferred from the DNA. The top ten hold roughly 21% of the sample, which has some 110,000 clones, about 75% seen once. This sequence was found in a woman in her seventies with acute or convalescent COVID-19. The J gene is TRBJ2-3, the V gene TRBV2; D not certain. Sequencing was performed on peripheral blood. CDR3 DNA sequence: TGTGCCAGCAACCTGGCCGTTGCAGATACGCAGTATTTT. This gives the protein CASNLAVADTQYF. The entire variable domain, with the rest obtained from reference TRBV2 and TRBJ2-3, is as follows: EPEVTQTPSHQVTQMGQEVILRCVPISNHLYFYWYRQILGQKVEFLVSFYNNEISEKSEIFDDQFSVERPDGSNFTLKIRSTKLEDSAMYFCASNLAVADTQYFGPGTRLTVL.